The rows below give T cell receptor beta chains drawn from one sample of a study of tumor T cells in aggressive B-cell lymphoma. Measured with immunoSEQ multiplex PCR; TCRdb has only the in-frame clones, and not every one. The sample consists of some 7,900 clones, around four fifths of them appearing once. The specimen was tumor tissue. These receptors all stem from an adult with diffuse large B cell lymphoma. Each CDR3 is given with its conserved first and last residue. Each record gives: D gene, V gene, clone size, J gene, CDR3 protein, CDR3 DNA. D genes are given only for firm matches. The size entry is marked missing in some rows and otherwise reads once, few, many or a size class.

TRBD2	TRBV5-4	NA	TRBJ2-3	CASSLPSGRRDTQYF	TGTGCCAGCAGCTTGCCCAGCGGGAGACGGGATACGCAGTATTTT
TRBD2	TRBV4-2	NA	TRBJ2-3	CASSQDGTSGSWDTQYF	TGTGCCAGCAGCCAAGACGGGACTAGCGGGAGTTGGGATACGCAGTATTTT
NA	TRBV9	NA	TRBJ2-7	CASSVDNSGSYEQYF	TGTGCCAGCAGCGTAGATAATAGCGGCTCCTACGAGCAGTACTTC
NA	TRBV28	NA	TRBJ2-5	CASSDLRETQYF	TGTGCCAGCAGCGACCTGAGGGAGACCCAGTACTTC
NA	TRBV11-2	NA	TRBJ1-4	CASSLIRSGGGIKLFF	TGTGCCAGCAGCTTAATACGGTCGGGGGGCGGAATAAAACTGTTTTTT
TRBD2	TRBV7-2	NA	TRBJ2-1	CASSLAPAGASYNEQFF	TGTGCCAGCAGCTTAGCGCCTGCGGGAGCTAGTTACAATGAGCAGTTCTTC
TRBD1	TRBV12-5	NA	TRBJ1-1	CASGPGQGNTEAFF	TGTGCTAGTGGTCCGGGACAGGGGAACACTGAAGCTTTCTTT
NA	TRBV7-9	NA	TRBJ1-5	CASSLDTTAYSNQPQHF	TGTGCCAGCAGCTTAGATACGACTGCTTATAGCAATCAGCCCCAGCATTTT
NA	TRBV7-2	NA	TRBJ1-3	CASSLYSSGNTIYF	TGTGCCAGCAGCTTATACAGCTCTGGAAACACCATATATTTT
TRBD1	TRBV11-3	once	TRBJ2-7	CASSRDRSYEQYF	TGTGCCAGCAGCCGGGACAGATCCTACGAGCAGTACTTC
NA	TRBV15	NA	TRBJ1-2	CATSRDLAANYGYTF	TGTGCCACCAGCAGAGATCTGGCGGCTAACTATGGCTACACCTTC
NA	TRBV7-9	NA	TRBJ1-1	CASSPPGTEAFF	TGTGCCAGCAGCCCTCCGGGCACTGAAGCTTTCTTT
NA	TRBV27	NA	TRBJ1-1	CASSLVWGPLTEAFF	TGTGCCAGCAGTTTAGTGTGGGGCCCCCTGACTGAAGCTTTCTTT